Sequencing of this TCR beta chain was carried out in a study of human T cells and chemical hapten exposure. Overall study: Patch testing placed 0.01% DPC on the upper back, with readings at 6 days.

TCRdb re-called the RACE reads through MiXCR, storing one row per CDR3 protein. The data hold 28,000 or so distinct CDR3 sequences, with about 5.6% observed a single time. As for time point: patch test 3, about 24 weeks after DPC sensitization. Described treatment: therapeutic diphenylcyclopropenone sensitization with weekly scalp DPC. Blood collection took place prior to placing each patch test. Study conclusions and caveats: Versus controls, expanded TCRs had significantly more large CDR3 similarity clusters.

Trimming cost V 3 bases and J 4 bases; bases outside gene matches: 7. Germline V lookup: CDR1 SGHTA, CDR2 FQGNSA. The CDR3 covers 15 residues. This clonotype was seen repeatedly, ten times or more. Antigen unknown. The material sequenced was whole blood, taken in connection with sensitization to the hapten diphenylcyclopropenone (DPC). The sequence was obtained from a man aged 25-45 years with alopecia areata. Some clones in this sample may be carry-over from other donors' samples. V usage is TRBV7-2 and J usage is TRBJ2-3; 7 bases are a match to TRBD2. CDR3 sequence (DNA): TGTGCCAGCAGCTTCGGGACTATTGGCGCAGATACGCAGTATTTT. Translation: CASSFGTIGADTQYF.